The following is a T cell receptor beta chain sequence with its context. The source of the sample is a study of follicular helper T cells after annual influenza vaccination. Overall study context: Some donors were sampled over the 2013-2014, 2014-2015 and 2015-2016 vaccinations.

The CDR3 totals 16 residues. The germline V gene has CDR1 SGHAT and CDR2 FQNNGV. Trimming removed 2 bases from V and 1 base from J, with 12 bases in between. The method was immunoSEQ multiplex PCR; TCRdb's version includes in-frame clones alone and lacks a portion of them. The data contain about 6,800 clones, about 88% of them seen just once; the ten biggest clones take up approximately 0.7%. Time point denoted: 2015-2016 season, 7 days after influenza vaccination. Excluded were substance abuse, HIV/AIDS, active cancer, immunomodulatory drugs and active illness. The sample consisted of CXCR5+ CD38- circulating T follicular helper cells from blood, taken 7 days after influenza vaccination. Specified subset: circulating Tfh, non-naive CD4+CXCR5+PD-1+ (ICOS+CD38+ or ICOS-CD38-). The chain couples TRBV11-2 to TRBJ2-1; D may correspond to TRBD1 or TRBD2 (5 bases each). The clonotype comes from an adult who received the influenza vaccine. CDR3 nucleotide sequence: TGTGCCAGCAGCTTATATGGGGGAAGGTCCTACAATGAGCAGTTCTTC. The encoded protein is CASSLYGGRSYNEQFF.